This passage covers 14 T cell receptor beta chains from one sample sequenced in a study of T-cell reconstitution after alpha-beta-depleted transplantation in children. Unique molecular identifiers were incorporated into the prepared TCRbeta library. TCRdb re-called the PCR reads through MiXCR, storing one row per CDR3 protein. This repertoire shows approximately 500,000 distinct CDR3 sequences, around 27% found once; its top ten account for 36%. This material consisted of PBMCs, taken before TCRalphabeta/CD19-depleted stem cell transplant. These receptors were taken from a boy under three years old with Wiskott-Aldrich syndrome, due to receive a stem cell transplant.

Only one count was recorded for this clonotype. The DNA of the CDR3 is TGCAGTGCTAACCCCTCGAGGCGAGCGGCAGATACGCAGTATTTT. As protein: CSANPSRRAADTQYF. The chain uses TRBV20-1 and TRBJ2-3, with D possibly being TRBD2 (5 bases). The CDR3 totals 15 residues. The germline V and J ends were trimmed by 4 bases and 4 bases, with 18 bases remaining between them. Germline V CDR1 and CDR2: DFQATT, SNEGSKA (reference sequence).

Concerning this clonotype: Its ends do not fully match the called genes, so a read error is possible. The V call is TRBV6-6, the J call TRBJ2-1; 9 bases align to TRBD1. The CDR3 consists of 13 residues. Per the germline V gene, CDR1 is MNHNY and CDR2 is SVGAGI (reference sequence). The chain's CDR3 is CASSYSYRDRVVF. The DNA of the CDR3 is TGTGCCAGCAGTTACTCCTATCGGGACAGGGTGGTCTTC.

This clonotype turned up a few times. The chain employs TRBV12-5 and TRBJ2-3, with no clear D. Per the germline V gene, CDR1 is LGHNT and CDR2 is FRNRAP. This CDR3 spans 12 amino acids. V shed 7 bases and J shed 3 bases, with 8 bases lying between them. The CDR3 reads CASASLTDTQYF. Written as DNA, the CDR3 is TGTGCTAGTGCCTCCTTGACAGATACGCAGTATTTT.

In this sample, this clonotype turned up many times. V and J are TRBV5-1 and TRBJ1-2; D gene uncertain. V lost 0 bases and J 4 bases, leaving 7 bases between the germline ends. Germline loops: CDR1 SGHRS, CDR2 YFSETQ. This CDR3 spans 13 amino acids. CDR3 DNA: TGCGCCAGCAGCTTGGGTGGTTTCTATGGCTACACCTTC. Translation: CASSLGGFYGYTF.

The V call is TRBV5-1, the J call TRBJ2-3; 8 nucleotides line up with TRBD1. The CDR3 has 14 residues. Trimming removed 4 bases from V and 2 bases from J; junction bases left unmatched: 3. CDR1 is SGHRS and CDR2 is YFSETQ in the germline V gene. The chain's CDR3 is CASSRDRNTDTQYF. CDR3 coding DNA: TGCGCCAGCAGCCGGGACAGGAACACAGATACGCAGTATTTT.

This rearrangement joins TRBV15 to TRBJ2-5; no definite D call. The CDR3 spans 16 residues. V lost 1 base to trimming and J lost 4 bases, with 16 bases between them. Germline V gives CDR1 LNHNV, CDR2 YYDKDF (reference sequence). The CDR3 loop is CATSRGNSGILETQYF. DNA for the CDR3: TGTGCCACCAGCAGAGGGAATAGTGGAATTCTAGAGACCCAGTACTTC.

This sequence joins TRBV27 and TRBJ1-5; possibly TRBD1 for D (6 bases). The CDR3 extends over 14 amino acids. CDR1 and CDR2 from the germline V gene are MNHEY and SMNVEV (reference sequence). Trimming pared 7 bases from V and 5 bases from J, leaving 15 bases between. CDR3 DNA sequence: TGTGCCAGCACCCTTAGGGGGGGGCATCAGCCCCAGCATTTT. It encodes CASTLRGGHQPQHF.

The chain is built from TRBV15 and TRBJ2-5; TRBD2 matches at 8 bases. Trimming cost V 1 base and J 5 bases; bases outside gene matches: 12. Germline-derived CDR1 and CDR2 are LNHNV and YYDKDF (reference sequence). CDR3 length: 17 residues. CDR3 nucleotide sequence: TGTGCCACCAGCAGAGCCAGCGGGAGTACTGGATGGGAGACCCAGTACTTC. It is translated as CATSRASGSTGWETQYF.

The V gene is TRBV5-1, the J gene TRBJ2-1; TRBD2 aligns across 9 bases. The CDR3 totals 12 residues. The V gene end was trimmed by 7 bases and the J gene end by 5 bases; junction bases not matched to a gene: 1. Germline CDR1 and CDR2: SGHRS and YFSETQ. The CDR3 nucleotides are TGCGCCAGCCGACTAGCGGACAATGAGCAGTTCTTC. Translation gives CASRLADNEQFF.

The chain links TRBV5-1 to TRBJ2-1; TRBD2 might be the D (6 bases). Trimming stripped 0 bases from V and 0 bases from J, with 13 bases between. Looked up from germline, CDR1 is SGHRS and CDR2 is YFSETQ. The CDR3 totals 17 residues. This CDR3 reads CASSLAGLASSYNEQFF. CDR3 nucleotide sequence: TGCGCCAGCAGCTTGGCGGGTCTAGCGAGCTCCTACAATGAGCAGTTCTTC.

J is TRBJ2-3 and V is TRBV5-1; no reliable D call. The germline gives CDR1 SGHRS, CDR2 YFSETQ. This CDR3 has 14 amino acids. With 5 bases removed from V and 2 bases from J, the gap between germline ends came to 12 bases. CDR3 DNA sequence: TGCGCCAGCAGTTCCGGCAGGACCACAGATACGCAGTATTTT. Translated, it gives CASSSGRTTDTQYF.

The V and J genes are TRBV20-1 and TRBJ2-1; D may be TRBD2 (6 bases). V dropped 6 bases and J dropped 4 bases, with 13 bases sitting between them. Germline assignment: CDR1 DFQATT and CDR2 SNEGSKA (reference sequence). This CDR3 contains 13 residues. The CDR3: CSALGLVYNEQFF. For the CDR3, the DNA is TGCAGTGCCCTGGGACTCGTATACAATGAGCAGTTCTTC.

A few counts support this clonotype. The CDR3 region has the DNA TGTGCCAGCAGTCCCCTGGCGGGACCCTACGAGCAGTACTTC. Protein sequence: CASSPLAGPYEQYF. V usage is TRBV12-3 or TRBV12-4 and J usage is TRBJ2-7; TRBD2 might be the D (6 bases). The CDR3 contains 14 residues. Trimming removed 5 bases at V and 2 bases at J, with 13 bases between.

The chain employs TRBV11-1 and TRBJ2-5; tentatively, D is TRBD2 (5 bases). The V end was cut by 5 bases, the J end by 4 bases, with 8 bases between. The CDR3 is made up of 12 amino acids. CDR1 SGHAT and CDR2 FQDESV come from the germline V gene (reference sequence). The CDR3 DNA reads TGTGCCAGCAGCGGTGCGGGAGAGACCCAGTACTTC. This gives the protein CASSGAGETQYF.